This T cell receptor beta chain was captured in a study of early T cells in non-severe SARS-CoV-2 infection. On the study more broadly: The authors sequenced bulk RNA from unsorted whole blood, leaving chains unpaired.

This clonotype showed up just a few times. Antigen specificity is unknown. The V gene end was trimmed by 6 bases and the J gene end by 4 bases; junction bases not matched to a gene: 11. Germline V gene sequence: CDR1 MNHNY, CDR2 SVGAGI (reference sequence). The CDR3 sequence is 15 residues long. Overall study results and limits: The matching step, a VDJdb search, favored anti-spike CD8 responses and missed private and CD4 specificities.

Individually, cDNA molecules had unique molecular identifiers attached to them. A single record per CDR3 protein comes from TCRdb applying MiXCR to the 5' RACE reads. The repertoire holds about 25,000 distinct CDR3 sequences, with roughly 4% as singletons. The sequence derives from an adult who was a healthcare worker with PCR-confirmed SARS-CoV-2 infection or an uninfected control (not recorded which). J is TRBJ2-7 and V is TRBV6-6, with 8 bases that match TRBD1. The material sequenced was whole blood. CDR3 bases: TGTGCCAGCAGAATCACTACGAACAGGGGGTACGAGCAGTACTTC. This sequence encodes CASRITTNRGYEQYF.